The 7 T cell receptor beta chains reported below all come from one sample, sequenced in a study of blood T cell repertoires in COVID-19. The method was immunoSEQ multiplex PCR; TCRdb's version includes in-frame clones alone and lacks a portion of them. Altogether roughly 150,000 clones are present, 79% being singletons, with the ten largest covering 7% to 10%. Input material: peripheral blood. The receptor set was obtained from a woman aged 55 to 70 with COVID-19, enrolled during active disease.

The V gene is TRBV6-2 or TRBV6-3, the J gene TRBJ2-1, with 8 bases aligning to TRBD2. Germline values: CDR1 MNHEY, CDR2 SVGEGT. Trimming cost V 2 bases and J 9 bases; bases outside gene matches: 6. The CDR3 contains 14 residues. This chain's CDR3 is CASSYQREYGEQFF. The CDR3 nucleotides read TGTGCCAGCAGTTACCAGCGGGAGTACGGTGAGCAGTTCTTC.

The V and J genes are TRBV5-4 and TRBJ1-6, with D tentatively TRBD1 (6 bases). The CDR3 runs to 16 residues. Germline values: CDR1 SGHNT, CDR2 YYREEE (reference sequence). V was trimmed by 3 bases and J by 6 bases, leaving 16 bases between them. The CDR3 spells CASSSVPGHLNSPLHF. In DNA form, the CDR3 reads TGTGCCAGCAGCTCTGTCCCGGGACATCTTAATTCACCCCTCCACTTT.

The V and J genes are TRBV5-1 and TRBJ2-7; 11 nucleotides agree with TRBD1. From germline, CDR1 is SGHRS and CDR2 YFSETQ. V trimming: 4 bases; J trimming: 10 bases; junction bases outside the gene matches: 13. This CDR3 has 15 residues. The CDR3 reads CASSTGQGALPEQYF. CDR3 bases: TGCGCCAGCAGCACAGGACAGGGGGCCCTCCCAGAACAGTACTTC.

This chain uses TRBV6-1 with TRBJ1-5; no firm D call. CDR3 length equals 14 residues. The germline CDR1 and CDR2 sequences are MNHNS and SASEGT. Trimming removed 1 base at V and 0 bases at J, with 4 bases between. The CDR3 sequence is CASSEGSSNQPQHF. The CDR3 nucleotides read TGTGCCAGCAGTGAAGGCAGTAGCAATCAGCCCCAGCATTTT.

V is TRBV5-1 and J is TRBJ2-5; possible D gene TRBD2, 5 bases. Germline CDR1 SGHRS, CDR2 YFSETQ. This CDR3 is 14 amino acids long. V was shortened by 0 bases and J by 2 bases, with 8 bases between the two germline ends. The CDR3 DNA reads TGCGCCAGCAGCTTGGCAGCGGCGCAAGAGACCCAGTACTTC. Translated, it gives CASSLAAAQETQYF.

The J gene is TRBJ1-1, the V gene TRBV19, with unresolved D. The CDR3 consists of 12 residues. CDR1 is LNHDA, CDR2 SQIVND, per germline (reference sequence). Trimming pared 4 bases from V and 1 base from J, leaving 4 bases between. This chain's CDR3 is CASSKQNTEAFF. Here the CDR3 DNA reads TGTGCCAGTAGTAAACAGAACACTGAAGCTTTCTTT.

The V gene is TRBV2, the J gene TRBJ2-3; TRBD2 aligns across 9 bases. Germline CDR1 reads SNHLY; CDR2 reads FYNNEI. The CDR3 covers 15 residues. Unmatched junction bases numbered 5, after V lost 4 bases and J lost 3 bases. CDR3 protein: CASSGKTSGTDTQYF. As DNA, the CDR3 is TGTGCCAGCAGTGGAAAAACTAGCGGGACAGATACGCAGTATTTT.